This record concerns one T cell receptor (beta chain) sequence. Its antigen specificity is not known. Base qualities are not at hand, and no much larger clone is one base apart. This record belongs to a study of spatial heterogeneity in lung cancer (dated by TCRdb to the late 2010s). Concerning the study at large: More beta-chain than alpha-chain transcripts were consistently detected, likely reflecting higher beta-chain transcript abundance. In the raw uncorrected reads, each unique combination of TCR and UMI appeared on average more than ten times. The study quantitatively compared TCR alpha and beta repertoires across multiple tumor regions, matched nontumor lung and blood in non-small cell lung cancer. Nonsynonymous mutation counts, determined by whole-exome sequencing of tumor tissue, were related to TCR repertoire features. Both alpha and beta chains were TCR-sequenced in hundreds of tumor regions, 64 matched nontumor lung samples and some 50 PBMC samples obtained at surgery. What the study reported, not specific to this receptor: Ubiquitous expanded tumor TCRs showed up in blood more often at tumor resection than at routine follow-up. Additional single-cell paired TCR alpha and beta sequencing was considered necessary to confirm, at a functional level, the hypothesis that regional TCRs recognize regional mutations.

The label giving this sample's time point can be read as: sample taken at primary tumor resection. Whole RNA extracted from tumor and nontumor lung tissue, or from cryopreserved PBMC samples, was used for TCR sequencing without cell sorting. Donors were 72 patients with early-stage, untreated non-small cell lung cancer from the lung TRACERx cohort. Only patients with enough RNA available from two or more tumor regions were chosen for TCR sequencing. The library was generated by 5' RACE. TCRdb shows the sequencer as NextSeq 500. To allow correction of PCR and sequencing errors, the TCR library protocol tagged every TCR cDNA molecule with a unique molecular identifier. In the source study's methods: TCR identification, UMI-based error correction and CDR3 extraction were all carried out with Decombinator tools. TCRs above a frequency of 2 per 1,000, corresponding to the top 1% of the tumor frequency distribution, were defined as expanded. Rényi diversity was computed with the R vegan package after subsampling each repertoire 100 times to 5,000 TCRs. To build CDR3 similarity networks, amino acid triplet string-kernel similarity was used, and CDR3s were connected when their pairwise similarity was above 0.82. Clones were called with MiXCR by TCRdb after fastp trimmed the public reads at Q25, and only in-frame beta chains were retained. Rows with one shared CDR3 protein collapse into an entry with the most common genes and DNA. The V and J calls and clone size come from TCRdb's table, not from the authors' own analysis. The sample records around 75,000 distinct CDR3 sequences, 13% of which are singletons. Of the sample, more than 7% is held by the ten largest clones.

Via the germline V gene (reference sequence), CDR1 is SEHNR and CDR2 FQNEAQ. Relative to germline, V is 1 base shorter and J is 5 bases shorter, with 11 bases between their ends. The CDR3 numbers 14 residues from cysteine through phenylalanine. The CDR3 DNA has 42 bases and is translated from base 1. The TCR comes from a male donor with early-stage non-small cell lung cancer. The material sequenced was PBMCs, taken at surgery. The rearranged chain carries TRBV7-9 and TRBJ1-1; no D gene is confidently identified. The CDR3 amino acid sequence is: CASSLEAWGTEAFF. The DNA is TGTGCCAGCAGCTTAGAGGCCTGGGGAACTGAAGCTTTCTTT. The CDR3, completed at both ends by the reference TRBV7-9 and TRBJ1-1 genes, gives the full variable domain DTGVSQNPRHKITKRGQNVTFRCDPISEHNRLYWYRQTLGQGPEFLTYFQNEAQLEKSRLLSDRFSAERPKGSFSTLEIQRTEQGDSAMYLCASSLEAWGTEAFFGQGTRLTVV.